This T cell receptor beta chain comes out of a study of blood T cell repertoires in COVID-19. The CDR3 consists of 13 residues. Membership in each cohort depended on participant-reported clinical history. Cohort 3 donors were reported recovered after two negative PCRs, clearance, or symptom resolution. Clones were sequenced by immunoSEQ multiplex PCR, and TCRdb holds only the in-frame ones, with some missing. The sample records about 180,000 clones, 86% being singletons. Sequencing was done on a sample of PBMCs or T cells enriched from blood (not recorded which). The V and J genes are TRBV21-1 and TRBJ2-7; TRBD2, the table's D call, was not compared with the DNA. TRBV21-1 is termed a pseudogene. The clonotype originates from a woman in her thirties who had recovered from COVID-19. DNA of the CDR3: TGTGCCAGCAGCTTGAGAAGATCCTACGAGCAGTACTTC. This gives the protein CASSLRRSYEQYF.